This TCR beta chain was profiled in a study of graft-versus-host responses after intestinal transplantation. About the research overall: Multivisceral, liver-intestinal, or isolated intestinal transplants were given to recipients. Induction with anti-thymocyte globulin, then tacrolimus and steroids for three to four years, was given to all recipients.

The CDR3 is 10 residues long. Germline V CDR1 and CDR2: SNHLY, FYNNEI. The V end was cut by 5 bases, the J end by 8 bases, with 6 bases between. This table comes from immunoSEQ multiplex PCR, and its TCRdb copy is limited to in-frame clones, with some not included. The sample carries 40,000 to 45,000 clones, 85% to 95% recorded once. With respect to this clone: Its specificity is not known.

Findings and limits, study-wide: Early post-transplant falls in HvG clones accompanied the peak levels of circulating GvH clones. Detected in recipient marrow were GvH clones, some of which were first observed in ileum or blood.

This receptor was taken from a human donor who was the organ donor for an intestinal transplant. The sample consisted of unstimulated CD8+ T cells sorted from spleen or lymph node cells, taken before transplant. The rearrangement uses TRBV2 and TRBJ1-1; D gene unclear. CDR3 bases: TGTGCCAGCAGTTACCTCGAAGCTTTCTTT. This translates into CASSYLEAFF.